What follows are 5 T cell receptor beta chains derived from one specimen sequenced in a study of cytomegalovirus exposure and HLA in healthy donors (dated by TCRdb to the late 2010s). The library came from the immunoSEQ multiplex PCR assay. For the multiplex PCR, a mixture combining 60 forward primers for TCR Vbeta segments and 13 reverse primers for TCR Jbeta segments was used. TCRdb retrieved this table from immuneACCESS and kept in-frame rearrangements only. Not all clones are present; in checked studies, unresolved V genes account for under half, and no reason is known for the remainder. For this sample there are 85,000 to 120,000 clones; 83% appear just once. Just over 2.5% of the sample is held by the ten biggest clonotypes. Sequencing was performed on PBMCs. The receptors stem from a man aged 40-49 years in good health and CMV-seronegative.

The CDR3 sequence is CASSLNTGTGGPQETQYF. The CDR3 coding sequence is TGTGCCAGCTCACTCAACACCGGGACAGGGGGCCCCCAAGAGACCCAGTACTTC. The rearrangement uses TRBV18 and TRBJ2-5; 12 nucleotides match TRBD1. J was trimmed by 1 base and V by 4 bases; bases with no gene match: 10. This CDR3 is 18 amino acids long. Per germline, CDR1 KGHSH and CDR2 LQKENI.

This rearrangement joins TRBV27 to TRBJ2-1; no clear D gene. The CDR3 has 16 residues. Per germline, CDR1 MNHEY and CDR2 SMNVEV (reference sequence). Deletions cut 2 bases from V and 6 bases from J, with 17 bases between. CDR3 in amino acids: CASSLVGLSRANEQFF. CDR3 DNA: TGTGCCAGCAGTTTAGTGGGTCTCTCTAGAGCCAATGAGCAGTTCTTC.

This clone was detected only a few times. The V gene is TRBV7-2, the J gene TRBJ1-1; perhaps TRBD1 as D (5 bases). Trimming took off 2 bases at V and 4 bases at J, with 14 bases between the two ends. The length of the CDR3 is 15 residues. Germline V lookup: CDR1 SGHTA, CDR2 FQGNSA. The CDR3 DNA follows: TGTGCCAGCAGCTTATCTATTTCGGGGGGCACTGAAGCTTTCTTT. Its protein product is CASSLSISGGTEAFF. Full variable domain (rest looked up from reference TRBV7-2 and TRBJ1-1): GAGVSQSPSNKVTEKGKDVELRCDPISGHTALYWYRQSLGQGLEFLIYFQGNSAPDKSGLPSDRFSAERTGGSVSTLTIQRTQQEDSAVYLCASSLSISGGTEAFFGQGTRLTVV.

The CDR3 region has the DNA TGTGCCAGCAGCCAAAATAGCGGGGGGGACTCCTACGAGCAGTACTTC. Protein product: CASSQNSGGDSYEQYF. The rearrangement uses TRBV4-2 and TRBJ2-7; 11 bases fit TRBD2. CDR3 length: 16 residues. Germline values: CDR1 LGHNA, CDR2 YNFKEQ. J lost 0 bases, V lost 2 bases, and 3 bases had no gene match.

A single count supports this clone. The V call is TRBV2, the J call TRBJ1-2; 11 bases fit TRBD1. CDR1 and CDR2 (germline): SNHLY, FYNNEI. The CDR3 consists of 15 residues. The J segment lost 3 bases and the V segment lost 3 bases, leaving 3 bases of the junction unmatched. The CDR3 DNA reads as TGTGCCAGCAGTGAGTGGACAGGGGGCGACTATGGCTACACCTTC. It is translated as CASSEWTGGDYGYTF.